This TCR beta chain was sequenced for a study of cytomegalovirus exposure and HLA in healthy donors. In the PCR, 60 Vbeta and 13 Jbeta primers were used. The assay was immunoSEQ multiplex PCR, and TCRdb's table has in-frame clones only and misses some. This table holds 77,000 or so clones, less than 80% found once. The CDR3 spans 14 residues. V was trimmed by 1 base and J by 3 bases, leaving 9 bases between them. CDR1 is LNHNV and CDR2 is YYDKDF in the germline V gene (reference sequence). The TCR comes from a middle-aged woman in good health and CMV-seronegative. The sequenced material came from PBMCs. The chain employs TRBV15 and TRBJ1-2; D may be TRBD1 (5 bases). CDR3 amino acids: CATSRVQGYYGYTF. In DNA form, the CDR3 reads TGTGCCACCAGCAGAGTCCAGGGATACTATGGCTACACCTTC. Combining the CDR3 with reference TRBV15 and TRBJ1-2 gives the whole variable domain DAMVIQNPRYQVTQFGKPVTLSCSQTLNHNVMYWYQQKSSQAPKLLFHYYDKDFNNEADTPDNFQSRRPNTSFCFLDIRSPGLGDTAMYLCATSRVQGYYGYTFGSGTRLTVV.